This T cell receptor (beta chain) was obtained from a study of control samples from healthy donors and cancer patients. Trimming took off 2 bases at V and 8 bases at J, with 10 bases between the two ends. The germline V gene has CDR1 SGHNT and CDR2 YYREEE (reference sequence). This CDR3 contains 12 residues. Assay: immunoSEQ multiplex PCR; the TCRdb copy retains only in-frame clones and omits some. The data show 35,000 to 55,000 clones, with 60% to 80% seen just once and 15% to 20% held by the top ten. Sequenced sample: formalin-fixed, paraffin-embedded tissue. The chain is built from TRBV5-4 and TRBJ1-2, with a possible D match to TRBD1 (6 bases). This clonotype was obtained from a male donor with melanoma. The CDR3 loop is CASSFRTGGYTF. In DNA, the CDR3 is TGTGCCAGCAGCTTCAGAACAGGGGGCTACACCTTC. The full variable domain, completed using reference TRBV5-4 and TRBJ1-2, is ETGVTQSPTHLIKTRGQQVTLRCSSQSGHNTVSWYQQALGQGPQFIFQYYREEENGRGNFPPRFSGLQFPNYSSELNVNALELDDSALYLCASSFRTGGYTFGSGTRLTVV.